These 31 T cell receptor beta chains were all obtained from the same sample, sequenced in a study of technical replicates of blood from a few donors. TCRdb's table, derived via immunoSEQ multiplex PCR, lists solely in-frame clones and lacks some. The data show tens of thousands of clones, 87% seen once. The source material was PBMCs. The receptors shown here come from a human donor in good health. Some clones in this sample may be carry-over from other donors' samples.

The V gene is TRBV19, the J gene TRBJ1-1; D may be TRBD1 (5 bases). The CDR3 totals 13 residues. Trimming stripped 9 bases from V and 5 bases from J, with 16 bases between. Germline V gene sequence: CDR1 LNHDA, CDR2 SQIVND (reference sequence). CDR3 nucleotide sequence: TGTGCCAGCCCGAGGCAGGGAAGTACTGAAGCTTTCTTT. It codes for CASPRQGSTEAFF.

The chain uses TRBV19 and TRBJ2-7; D perhaps matches TRBD1 (6 bases). Germline assignment: CDR1 LNHDA and CDR2 SQIVND (reference sequence). This CDR3 comprises 13 residues. The ends were cut back, 3 bases at V and 6 bases at J, with 12 bases in the middle. The CDR3 loop reads CASSITGSPEQYF. The CDR3 DNA is TGTGCCAGTAGTATCACAGGGTCCCCCGAGCAGTACTTC.

The genes are TRBV4-3 and TRBJ1-2, with TRBD1 matching over 7 bases. J lost 14 bases, V lost 0 bases, and 15 bases had no gene match. Germline V gene data show CDR1 as LGHNA and CDR2 as YSLEER. The CDR3 contains 15 residues. Here the CDR3 reads CASSQDPSRDSLMTF. CDR3 nucleotide sequence: TGCGCCAGCAGCCAAGATCCCTCAAGGGACAGTCTTATGACCTTC.

DNA of the CDR3: TGCGCCAGCGGAACAGGGGACGGGGTGCCCACTGAAGCTTTCTTT. It yields the protein CASGTGDGVPTEAFF. J is TRBJ1-1 and V is TRBV10-1; the match to TRBD1 covers 7 bases. Trimming at V came to 8 bases and at J to 4 bases, leaving 13 bases not matched to a gene. Germline CDR1 and CDR2: WNHNN and SYGVQD (reference sequence). This CDR3 comprises 15 residues.

This chain uses TRBV6-5 with TRBJ1-4; 9 bases align to TRBD1. Germline CDR1 and CDR2: MNHEY and SVGAGI. The CDR3 consists of 14 residues. The V gene end was trimmed by 5 bases and the J gene end by 8 bases; junction bases not matched to a gene: 6. The CDR3 region is CASSRDRDLEKLFF. The CDR3 DNA reads as TGTGCCAGCAGTCGGGACAGGGATCTCGAAAAACTGTTTTTT.

This clone was found once. The V gene is TRBV7-2, the J gene TRBJ1-1; 9 nucleotides line up with TRBD1. Germline V lookup: CDR1 SGHTA, CDR2 FQGNSA. J gave up 5 bases and V 5 bases, and 6 bases lay outside the gene matches. This CDR3 is 14 amino acids long. CDR3 sequence reads: CASSVRQGGTEAFF. In DNA form, the CDR3 reads TGTGCCAGCAGCGTACGACAGGGGGGGACTGAAGCTTTCTTT.

CDR3 nucleotide sequence: TGTGCCACCAGACAGGGAGACAATCAGCCCCAGCATTTT. This encodes CATRQGDNQPQHF. V is TRBV10-3 and J is TRBJ1-5; 7 nucleotides line up with TRBD1. The germline V gene encodes CDR1 ENHRY and CDR2 SYGVKD. The CDR3 is 13 amino acids. J was trimmed by 3 bases and V by 10 bases; bases with no gene match: 6.

This chain links TRBV4-2 with TRBJ2-1; perhaps TRBD2 as D (6 bases). V lost 1 base to trimming and J lost 3 bases, with 10 bases between them. CDR1 and CDR2 (germline): LGHNA, YNFKEQ. There are 15 residues in the CDR3. CDR3 bases: TGTGCCAGCAGCCAAGTCTCTAGCGACTACAATGAGCAGTTCTTC. Protein sequence: CASSQVSSDYNEQFF.

This CDR3 is CASSPTPRGYGYTF. CDR3 in DNA: TGTGCCAGTAGCCCTACACCCAGGGGCTATGGCTACACCTTC. This sequence joins TRBV19 and TRBJ1-2, with TRBD1 as a possible D gene (6 bases). Trimming cost V 6 bases and J 4 bases, with 15 bases left between them. The germline V gene has CDR1 LNHDA and CDR2 SQIVND (reference sequence). The CDR3 has 14 residues.

The rearrangement uses TRBV6-5 and TRBJ1-2; 12 nucleotides agree with TRBD1. Germline V lookup: CDR1 MNHEY, CDR2 SVGAGI. J was trimmed by 4 bases and V by 6 bases; bases with no gene match: 3. CDR3 length: 14 amino acids. In DNA, the CDR3 is TGTGCCAGCAGCGGGACAGGGGGCCCCTATGGCTACACCTTC. It translates to CASSGTGGPYGYTF.

This clone has just a few counts. This chain uses TRBV9 with TRBJ1-1, with D unresolved. The CDR3 loop spans 13 amino acids. Looked up from germline, CDR1 is SGDLS and CDR2 is YYNGEE. V was trimmed by 2 bases and J by 4 bases, leaving 9 bases between them. CDR3 bases: TGTGCCAGCAGCGTCGGTTTCGGCACTGAAGCTTTCTTT. As protein: CASSVGFGTEAFF.

The chain couples TRBV6-1 to TRBJ2-5, with D possibly TRBD1 on 6 matching bases. Trimming left V 4 bases short and J 1 base short, with 22 bases between. This CDR3 contains 18 residues. From germline, CDR1 is MNHNS and CDR2 SASEGT. CDR3 region: CASSAYRVPTERQETQYF. The CDR3 DNA is TGTGCCAGCAGTGCTTACAGGGTCCCTACAGAGCGCCAAGAGACCCAGTACTTC.

The chain is built from TRBV30 and TRBJ1-3; a possible D gene is TRBD1 (5 bases). V lost 0 bases, J lost 2 bases, and 14 bases lay in between. This CDR3 comprises 16 residues. Germline V gene data show CDR1 as GTSNPN and CDR2 as SVGIG (reference sequence). CDR3 coding DNA: TGTGCCTGGAGTGTACAAAGGGGTACGCCTGGAAACACCATATATTTT. Its translation is CAWSVQRGTPGNTIYF.

The chain is built from TRBV18 and TRBJ2-2; possible D gene TRBD2, 6 bases. There are 15 residues in the CDR3. The germline V and J ends were trimmed by 2 bases and 4 bases, with 11 bases remaining between them. Germline values: CDR1 KGHSH, CDR2 LQKENI. The CDR3 is CASSPNGRGTGELFF. Here the CDR3 DNA reads TGTGCCAGCTCACCAAACGGGAGAGGCACCGGGGAGCTGTTTTTT.

The chain recombines TRBV7-2 with TRBJ2-5; D not certain. Per the germline V gene, CDR1 is SGHTA and CDR2 is FQGNSA. The CDR3 extends over 13 amino acids. Deletions cut 2 bases from V and 4 bases from J, with 8 bases between. CDR3: CASSLTRLETQYF. The CDR3 DNA is TGTGCCAGCAGCTTAACACGTCTAGAGACCCAGTACTTC.

This clone was picked up one time. The chain combines TRBV11-3 with TRBJ2-7; D is ambiguous. The CDR3 covers 13 residues. The V gene's germline CDR1 is SGHNT and CDR2 YENEEA. V shed 1 base and J shed 6 bases, with 10 bases lying between them. The CDR3 bases are TGTGCCAGCAGCTTAGGGCAGTCAGGCGAGCAGTACTTC. Its protein product is CASSLGQSGEQYF.

The chain links TRBV7-6 to TRBJ2-3, with no clear D. The V end lost 5 bases, the J end lost 2 bases, and 5 bases lay between the germline ends. This CDR3 comprises 12 residues. Germline V gene data show CDR1 as SGHVS and CDR2 as FNYEAQ. This CDR3 is CASSLYTDTQYF. The CDR3 coding sequence is TGTGCCAGCAGCCTCTACACAGATACGCAGTATTTT. Full variable domain (outside the CDR3, taken from reference TRBV7-6 and TRBJ2-3): GAGVSQSPRYKVTKRGQDVALRCDPISGHVSLYWYRQALGQGPEFLTYFNYEAQQDKSGLPNDRFSAERPEGSISTLTIQRTEQRDSAMYRCASSLYTDTQYFGPGTRLTVL.

The V and J genes are TRBV25-1 and TRBJ2-1; D might be TRBD2 (5 bases). The CDR3 extends over 12 amino acids. Looked up from germline, CDR1 is MGHDK and CDR2 is SYGVNS. The V gene lost 7 bases and the J gene lost 9 bases, with 13 bases spanning the gap. CDR3 sequence: CASTVGASEQFF. CDR3 in DNA: TGTGCCAGCACTGTGGGAGCGAGTGAGCAGTTCTTC.

The chain employs TRBV29-1 and TRBJ1-2; a possible D gene is TRBD1 (5 bases). The CDR3 has 16 residues. V was pared by 0 bases and J by 4 bases, with 18 bases between. Germline V CDR1 and CDR2: SQVTM, ANQGSEA. The CDR3 protein is CSVEDFRTHRTYGYTF. CDR3 coding DNA: TGCAGCGTTGAAGATTTCCGGACCCACAGGACCTATGGCTACACCTTC.

This clone has just one count. The chain has TRBV18 and TRBJ1-3; 8 bases line up with TRBD1. With 3 bases clipped from V and 3 bases from J, the junction kept 1 base outside the gene matches. This CDR3 contains 14 residues. Germline CDR1 and CDR2: KGHSH and LQKENI. CDR3 amino acids: CASSPDRGGNTIYF. As DNA, the CDR3 is TGTGCCAGCTCACCTGACAGGGGTGGAAACACCATATATTTT.

CDR3 bases: TGTGCCAGCACCCTAACTAGCGGGAGTTTCGAGCAGTACTTC. This encodes CASTLTSGSFEQYF. The rearrangement links TRBV6-6 to TRBJ2-7; 11 bases map to TRBD2. Germline CDR1 reads MNHNY; CDR2 reads SVGAGI (reference sequence). The length of the CDR3 is 14 residues. The junction had 8 bases not matched to a gene; V was cut back by 7 bases and J by 6 bases.

The chain couples TRBV27 to TRBJ1-5, with TRBD1 as a possible D gene (5 bases). The CDR3 totals 14 residues. V lost 0 bases to trimming and J lost 8 bases, with 11 bases between them. Germline values: CDR1 MNHEY, CDR2 SMNVEV (reference sequence). The DNA for the CDR3 is TGTGCCAGCAGTTTATCGTACCGGGGGGAGCCCCAGCATTTT. Encoded protein: CASSLSYRGEPQHF.

V gene TRBV7-2 combines with J gene TRBJ2-2, with 8 bases that match TRBD2. CDR3 length: 17 amino acids. Germline assignment: CDR1 SGHTA and CDR2 FQGNSA. The V segment lost 4 bases and the J segment 4 bases; nucleotides outside the gene matches: 11. The CDR3 loop is CASSSLLAETATGELFF. The CDR3 bases are TGTGCCAGCAGCTCCCTACTAGCGGAGACTGCCACCGGGGAGCTGTTTTTT. Complete variable domain (other parts from reference TRBV7-2 and TRBJ2-2): GAGVSQSPSNKVTEKGKDVELRCDPISGHTALYWYRQSLGQGLEFLIYFQGNSAPDKSGLPSDRFSAERTGGSVSTLTIQRTQQEDSAVYLCASSSLLAETATGELFFGEGSRLTVL.

The chain employs TRBV18 and TRBJ2-1, with D maybe TRBD2 (5 bases). V was pared by 6 bases and J by 8 bases, with 26 bases between. CDR1 is KGHSH, CDR2 LQKENI, per germline. CDR3 length equals 17 residues. The CDR3 DNA follows: TGTGCCAGCTCCCCCCGCGTGGGTGCGGGTATTTCGGATGAGCAGTTCTTC. This encodes CASSPRVGAGISDEQFF.

The J gene is TRBJ1-5, the V gene TRBV6-6; D remains ambiguous. The CDR3 is made up of 14 amino acids. Trimming pared 1 base from V and 6 bases from J, leaving 10 bases between. Germline CDR1 MNHNY, CDR2 SVGAGI (reference sequence). The CDR3 sequence is CASSYFPGGQPQHF. The CDR3 DNA reads as TGTGCCAGCAGTTACTTCCCAGGTGGTCAGCCCCAGCATTTT.

The V and J genes are TRBV6-1 and TRBJ1-3; a weak D match, TRBD1 (6 bases). V was pared by 0 bases and J by 7 bases, with 19 bases between. The germline CDR1 and CDR2 sequences are MNHNS and SASEGT. The CDR3 spans 17 residues. CDR3 amino acids: CASSEARGYRAGNTIYF. The CDR3 region has the DNA TGTGCCAGCAGTGAAGCAAGGGGGTACAGGGCCGGGAACACCATATATTTT.

The J gene is TRBJ2-7, the V gene TRBV27, with TRBD2 matching 9 bases. Germline V gene sequence: CDR1 MNHEY, CDR2 SMNVEV (reference sequence). The CDR3 length is 15 residues. V dropped 8 bases and J dropped 1; count of bases not matched to a gene: 9. CDR3 residues: CASAPGLAPSYEQYF. The CDR3 bases are TGTGCCAGCGCCCCCGGACTAGCGCCTTCCTACGAGCAGTACTTC.

The chain is built from TRBV12-5 and TRBJ1-2, with a weak D call TRBD1 (5 bases). The CDR3 covers 16 residues. Per the germline V gene, CDR1 is LGHNT and CDR2 is FRNRAP. V was shortened by 6 bases and J by 2 bases, with 19 bases between the two germline ends. The CDR3 DNA reads as TGTGCTAGTGGCTCCATCTCCCCGGACACAAACTATGGCTACACCTTC. Amino acid sequence: CASGSISPDTNYGYTF.

This chain connects TRBV7-3 to TRBJ1-1; 9 positions agree with TRBD1. Per germline, CDR1 SGHTA and CDR2 FQGTGA. After removal of 0 bases from V and 1 base from J, the junction contained 6 bases not matched to a gene. The CDR3 loop spans 17 amino acids. The CDR3 coding sequence is TGTGCCAGCAGCTTAACGGGGACAGGGTCGAGGAACACTGAAGCTTTCTTT. Translation: CASSLTGTGSRNTEAFF. Full variable domain (missing parts from reference TRBV7-3 and TRBJ1-1): GAGVSQTPSNKVTEKGKYVELRCDPISGHTALYWYRQSLGQGPEFLIYFQGTGAADDSGLPNDRFFAVRPEGSVSTLKIQRTERGDSAVYLCASSLTGTGSRNTEAFFGQGTRLTVV.

The genes are TRBV7-8 and TRBJ1-5; D may be TRBD1 (6 bases). The germline V gene has CDR1 SGHVS and CDR2 FQNEAQ. Trimming left V 3 bases short and J 4 bases short, with 10 bases between. The CDR3 extends over 14 amino acids. The CDR3 DNA follows: TGTGCCAGCAGCTTGGGGGCCCTTAATCAGCCCCAGCATTTT. Its protein is CASSLGALNQPQHF.

The CDR3 DNA reads TGTGCCAGCAGGGGACAGGAAGACTATGGCTACACCTTC. Translated: CASRGQEDYGYTF. The chain is built from TRBV6-5 and TRBJ1-2; the match to TRBD1 covers 8 bases. This CDR3 comprises 13 residues. The ends lost 6 bases at V and 3 bases at J; junction bases unmatched: 3. Germline loops: CDR1 MNHEY, CDR2 SVGAGI.